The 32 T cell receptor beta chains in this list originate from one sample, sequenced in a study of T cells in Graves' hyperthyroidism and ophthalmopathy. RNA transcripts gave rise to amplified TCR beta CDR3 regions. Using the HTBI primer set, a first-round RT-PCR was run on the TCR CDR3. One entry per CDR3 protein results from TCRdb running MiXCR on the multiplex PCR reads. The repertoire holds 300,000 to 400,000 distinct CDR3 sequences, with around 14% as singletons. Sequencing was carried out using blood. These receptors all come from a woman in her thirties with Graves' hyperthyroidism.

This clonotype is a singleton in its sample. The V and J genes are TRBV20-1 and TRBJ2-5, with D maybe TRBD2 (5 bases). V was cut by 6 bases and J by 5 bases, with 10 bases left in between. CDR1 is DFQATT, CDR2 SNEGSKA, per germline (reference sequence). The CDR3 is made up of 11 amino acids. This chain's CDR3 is CSAPRGETQYF. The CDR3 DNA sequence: TGCAGTGCCCCCCGAGGGGAGACCCAGTACTTC.

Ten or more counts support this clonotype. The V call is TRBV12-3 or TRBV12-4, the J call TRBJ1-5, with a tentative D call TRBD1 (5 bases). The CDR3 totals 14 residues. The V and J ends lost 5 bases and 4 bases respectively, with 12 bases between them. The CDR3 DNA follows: TGTGCCAGCAGTCCCACCCACAGGAATCAGCCCCAGCATTTT. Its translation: CASSPTHRNQPQHF.

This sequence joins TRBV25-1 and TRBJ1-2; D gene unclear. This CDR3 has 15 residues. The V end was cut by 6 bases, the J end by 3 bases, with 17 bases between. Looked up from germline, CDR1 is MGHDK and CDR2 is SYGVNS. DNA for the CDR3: TGTGCCAGCAGCGAAGGACCGACAACAGACTATGGCTACACCTTC. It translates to CASSEGPTTDYGYTF.

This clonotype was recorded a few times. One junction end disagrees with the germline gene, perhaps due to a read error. DNA of the CDR3: TGTGCTAGCAGCTTAGTTCCCTCCACCGGGGAGCTGTTTTTT. Its protein product is CASSLVPSTGELFF. The chain combines TRBV7-7 with TRBJ2-2; D unresolved. Looked up from germline, CDR1 is SSHAT and CDR2 is FNYEAQ (reference sequence). The CDR3 is 14 amino acids.

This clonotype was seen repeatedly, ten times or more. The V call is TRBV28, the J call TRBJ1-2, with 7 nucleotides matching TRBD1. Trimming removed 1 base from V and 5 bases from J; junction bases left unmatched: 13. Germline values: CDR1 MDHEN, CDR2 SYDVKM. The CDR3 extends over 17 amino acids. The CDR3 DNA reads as TGTGCCAGCAGTTTATTATCCGTTGGGGGACAGCTATATGGCTACACCTTC. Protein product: CASSLLSVGGQLYGYTF.

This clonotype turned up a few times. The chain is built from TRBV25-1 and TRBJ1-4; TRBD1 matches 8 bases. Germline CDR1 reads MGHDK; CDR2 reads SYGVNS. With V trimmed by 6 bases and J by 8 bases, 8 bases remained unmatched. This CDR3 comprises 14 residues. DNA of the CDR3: TGTGCCAGCAGCCAACCAGGGGGCTGGGAAAAACTGTTTTTT. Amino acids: CASSQPGGWEKLFF.

This CDR3 is CASSQGDWSGANVLTF. CDR3 DNA: TGTGCCAGCAGCCAGGGGGATTGGTCTGGGGCCAACGTCCTGACTTTC. The chain couples TRBV4-2 to TRBJ2-6, with D tentatively TRBD1 or TRBD2 (5 bases each). Trimming took 3 bases from V and 1 from J, leaving 10 bases between them. The CDR3 covers 16 residues. The V gene's germline CDR1 is LGHNA and CDR2 YNFKEQ.

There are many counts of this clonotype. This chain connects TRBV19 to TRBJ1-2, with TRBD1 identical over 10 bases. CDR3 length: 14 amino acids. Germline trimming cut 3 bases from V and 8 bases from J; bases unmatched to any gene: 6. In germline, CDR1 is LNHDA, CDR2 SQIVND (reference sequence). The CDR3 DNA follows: TGTGCCAGTAGTATCCGGGACAGGGGAGGCGGCTACACCTTC. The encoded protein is CASSIRDRGGGYTF.

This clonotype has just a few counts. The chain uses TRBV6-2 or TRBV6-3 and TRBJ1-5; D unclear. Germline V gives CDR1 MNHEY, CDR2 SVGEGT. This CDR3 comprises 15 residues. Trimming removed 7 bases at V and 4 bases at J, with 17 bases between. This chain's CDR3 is CASTSPGRSNQPQHF. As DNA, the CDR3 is TGTGCCAGCACCTCACCCGGCAGGTCAAATCAGCCCCAGCATTTT.

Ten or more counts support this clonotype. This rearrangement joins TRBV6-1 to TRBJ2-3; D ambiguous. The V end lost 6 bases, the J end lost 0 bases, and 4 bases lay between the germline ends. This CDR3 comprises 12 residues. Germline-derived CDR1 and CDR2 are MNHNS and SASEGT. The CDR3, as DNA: TGTGCCAGCAGAGGGAGCACAGATACGCAGTATTTT. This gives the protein CASRGSTDTQYF.

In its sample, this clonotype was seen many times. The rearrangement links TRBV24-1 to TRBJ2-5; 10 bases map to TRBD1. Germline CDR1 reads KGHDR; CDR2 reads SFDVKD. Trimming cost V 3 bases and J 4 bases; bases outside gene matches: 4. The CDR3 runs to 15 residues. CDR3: CATSDKDRGGETQYF. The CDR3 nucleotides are TGTGCCACCAGTGATAAGGACAGGGGGGGAGAGACCCAGTACTTC.

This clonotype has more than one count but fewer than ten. As DNA, the CDR3 is TGTGCCAGCAGTTTGACCGGGACTAATAATTCACCCCTCCACTTT. Amino acid sequence: CASSLTGTNNSPLHF. J is TRBJ1-6 and V is TRBV28, with a tentative D call TRBD1 (5 bases). Between the trimmed V and J ends, which lost 3 bases and 5 bases, there was a span of 11 bases. In germline, CDR1 is MDHEN, CDR2 SYDVKM. The CDR3 runs to 15 residues.

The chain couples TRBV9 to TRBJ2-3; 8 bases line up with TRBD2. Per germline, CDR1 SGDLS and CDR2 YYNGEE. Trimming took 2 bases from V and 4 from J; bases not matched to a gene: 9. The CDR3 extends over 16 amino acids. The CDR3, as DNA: TGTGCCAGCAGCGTCTTAGCGGGAAGTTTCGCAGATACGCAGTATTTT. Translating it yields CASSVLAGSFADTQYF.

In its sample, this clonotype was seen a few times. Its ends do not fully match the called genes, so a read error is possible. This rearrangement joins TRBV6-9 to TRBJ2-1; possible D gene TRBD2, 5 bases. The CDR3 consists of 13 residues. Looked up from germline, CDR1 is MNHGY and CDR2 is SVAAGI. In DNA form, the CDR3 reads TGCGCCACCGACGGGGTCCTTCACAATGAGCAGTTCTTC. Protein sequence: CATDGVLHNEQFF.

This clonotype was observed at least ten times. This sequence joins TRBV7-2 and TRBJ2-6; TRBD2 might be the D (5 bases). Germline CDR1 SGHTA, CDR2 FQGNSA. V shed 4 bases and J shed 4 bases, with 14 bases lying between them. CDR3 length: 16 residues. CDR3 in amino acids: CASSWTPTEGANVLTF. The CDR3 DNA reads TGTGCCAGCAGCTGGACTCCCACGGAGGGGGCCAACGTCCTGACTTTC.

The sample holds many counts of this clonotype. The CDR3 DNA reads TGTGCCAGCAGATACAGGGATACAGATACGCAGTATTTT. This translates into CASRYRDTDTQYF. The rearrangement uses TRBV7-9 and TRBJ2-3; D may be TRBD1 (6 bases). Trimming cost V 6 bases and J 3 bases, with 10 bases left between them. Germline V gives CDR1 SEHNR, CDR2 FQNEAQ (reference sequence). This CDR3 has 13 amino acids. Complete variable domain (other parts from reference TRBV7-9 and TRBJ2-3): DTGVSQNPRHKITKRGQNVTFRCDPISEHNRLYWYRQTLGQGPEFLTYFQNEAQLEKSRLLSDRFSAERPKGSFSTLEIQRTEQGDSAMYLCASRYRDTDTQYFGPGTRLTVL.

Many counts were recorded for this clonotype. CDR3: CASSPPRTVGLKKLFF. In DNA, the CDR3 is TGTGCCAGCAGCCCGCCTCGGACAGTCGGCCTTAAAAAACTGTTTTTT. The rearrangement links TRBV28 to TRBJ1-4, with TRBD1 as a possible D gene (6 bases). Germline loops: CDR1 MDHEN, CDR2 SYDVKM. V lost 6 bases to trimming and J lost 9 bases, with 23 bases between them. The CDR3 has 16 residues.

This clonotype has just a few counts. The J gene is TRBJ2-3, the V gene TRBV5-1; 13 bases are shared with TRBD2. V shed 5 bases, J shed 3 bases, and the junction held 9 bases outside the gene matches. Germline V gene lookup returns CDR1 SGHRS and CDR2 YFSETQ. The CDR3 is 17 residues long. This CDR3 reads CASRSAGLAGETDTQYF. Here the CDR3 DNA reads TGCGCCAGCAGATCAGCCGGACTAGCGGGAGAAACAGATACGCAGTATTTT. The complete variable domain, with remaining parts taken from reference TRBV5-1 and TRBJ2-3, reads KAGVTQTPRYLIKTRGQQVTLSCSPISGHRSVSWYQQTPGQGLQFLFEYFSETQRNKGNFPGRFSGRQFSNSRSEMNVSTLELGDSALYLCASRSAGLAGETDTQYFGPGTRLTVL.

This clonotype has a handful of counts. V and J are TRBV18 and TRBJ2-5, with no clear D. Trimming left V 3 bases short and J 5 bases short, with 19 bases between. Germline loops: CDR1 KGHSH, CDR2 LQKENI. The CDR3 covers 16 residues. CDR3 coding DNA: TGTGCCAGCTCACCCAGAGGACCCCCAACGATGGAGACCCAGTACTTC. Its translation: CASSPRGPPTMETQYF.

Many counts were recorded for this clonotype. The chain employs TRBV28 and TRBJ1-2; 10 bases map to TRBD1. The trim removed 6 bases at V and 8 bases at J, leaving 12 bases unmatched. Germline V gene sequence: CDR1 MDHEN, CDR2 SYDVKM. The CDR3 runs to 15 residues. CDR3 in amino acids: CASSHDRQGAGGYTF. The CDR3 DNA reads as TGTGCCAGCAGCCACGATAGACAGGGGGCGGGAGGCTACACCTTC.

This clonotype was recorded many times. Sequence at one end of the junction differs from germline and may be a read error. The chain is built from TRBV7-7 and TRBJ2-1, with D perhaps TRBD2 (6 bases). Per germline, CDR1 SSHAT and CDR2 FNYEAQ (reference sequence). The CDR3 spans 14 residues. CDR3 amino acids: CASSPGGEANEQFF. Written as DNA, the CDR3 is TGTGCTAGCAGCCCAGGCGGGGAGGCAAATGAGCAGTTCTTC.

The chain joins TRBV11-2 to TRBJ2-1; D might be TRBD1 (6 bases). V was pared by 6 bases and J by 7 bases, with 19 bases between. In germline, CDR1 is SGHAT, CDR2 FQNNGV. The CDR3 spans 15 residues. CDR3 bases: TGTGCCAGCAGATCAAATCCGGACAGCTTGAATGAGCAGTTCTTC. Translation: CASRSNPDSLNEQFF. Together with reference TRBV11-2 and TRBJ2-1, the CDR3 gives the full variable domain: EAGVAQSPRYKIIEKRQSVAFWCNPISGHATLYWYQQILGQGPKLLIQFQNNGVVDDSQLPKDRFSAERLKGVDSTLKIQPAKLEDSAVYLCASRSNPDSLNEQFFGPGTRLTVL.

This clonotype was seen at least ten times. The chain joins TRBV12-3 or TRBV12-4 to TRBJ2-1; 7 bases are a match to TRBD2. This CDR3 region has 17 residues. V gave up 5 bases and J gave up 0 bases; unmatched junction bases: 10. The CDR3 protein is CASSLLASGSSYNEQFF. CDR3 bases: TGTGCCAGCAGTCTCCTGGCTAGCGGAAGCTCCTACAATGAGCAGTTCTTC.

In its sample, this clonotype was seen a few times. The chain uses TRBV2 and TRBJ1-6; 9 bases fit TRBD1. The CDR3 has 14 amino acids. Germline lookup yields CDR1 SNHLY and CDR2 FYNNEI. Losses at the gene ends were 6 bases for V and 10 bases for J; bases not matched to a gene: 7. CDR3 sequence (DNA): TGTGCCAGCAGGGTCCGGGACAGGGACTCACCCCTCCACTTT. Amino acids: CASRVRDRDSPLHF. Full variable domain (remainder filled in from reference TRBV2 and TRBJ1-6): EPEVTQTPSHQVTQMGQEVILRCVPISNHLYFYWYRQILGQKVEFLVSFYNNEISEKSEIFDDQFSVERPDGSNFTLKIRSTKLEDSAMYFCASRVRDRDSPLHFGNGTRLTVT.

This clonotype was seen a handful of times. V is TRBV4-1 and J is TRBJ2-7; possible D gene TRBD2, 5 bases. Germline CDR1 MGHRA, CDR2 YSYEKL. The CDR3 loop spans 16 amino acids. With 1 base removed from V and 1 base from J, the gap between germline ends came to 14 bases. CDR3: CASSQAVSSGSYEQYF. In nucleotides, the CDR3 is TGCGCCAGCAGCCAAGCAGTTTCCAGCGGATCCTACGAGCAGTACTTC.

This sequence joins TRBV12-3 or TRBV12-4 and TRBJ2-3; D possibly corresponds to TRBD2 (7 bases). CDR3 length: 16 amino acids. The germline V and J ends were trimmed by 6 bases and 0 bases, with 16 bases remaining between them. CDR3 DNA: TGTGCCAGCAGCCCTAGGGGGGGGCGTAGCACAGATACGCAGTATTTT. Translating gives CASSPRGGRSTDTQYF.

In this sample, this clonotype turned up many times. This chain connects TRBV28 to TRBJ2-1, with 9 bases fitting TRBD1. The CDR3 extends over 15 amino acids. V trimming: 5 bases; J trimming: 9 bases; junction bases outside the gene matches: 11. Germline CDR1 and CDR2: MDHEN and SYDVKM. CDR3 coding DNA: TGTGCCAGCAGTGCCACCGGGACAGGGACAAGTGAGCAGTTCTTC. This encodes CASSATGTGTSEQFF.

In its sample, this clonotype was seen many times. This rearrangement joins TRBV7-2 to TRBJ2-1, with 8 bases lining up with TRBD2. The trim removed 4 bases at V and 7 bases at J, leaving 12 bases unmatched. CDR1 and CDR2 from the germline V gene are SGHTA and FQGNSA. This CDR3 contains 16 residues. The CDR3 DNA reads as TGTGCCAGCAGCTCCATAGGACTAGCCGAGAGAAATGAGCAGTTCTTC. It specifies CASSSIGLAERNEQFF.

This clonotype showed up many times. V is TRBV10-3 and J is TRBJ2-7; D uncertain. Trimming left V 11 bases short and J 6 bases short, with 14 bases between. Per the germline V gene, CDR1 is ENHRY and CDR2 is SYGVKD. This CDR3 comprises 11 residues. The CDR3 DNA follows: TGTGCCGGCCCCCTCGTCTCCGAGCAGTACTTC. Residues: CAGPLVSEQYF.

CDR3 coding DNA: TGTGCCAGCAGCGTAGCTAAGTCGGCTGCAACTAATGAAAAACTGTTTTTT. Translated, it gives CASSVAKSAATNEKLFF. V gene TRBV9 combines with J gene TRBJ1-4; D gene unclear. The CDR3 runs to 17 residues. Germline V lookup: CDR1 SGDLS, CDR2 YYNGEE. The germline V and J ends were trimmed by 0 bases and 0 bases, with 12 bases remaining between them.

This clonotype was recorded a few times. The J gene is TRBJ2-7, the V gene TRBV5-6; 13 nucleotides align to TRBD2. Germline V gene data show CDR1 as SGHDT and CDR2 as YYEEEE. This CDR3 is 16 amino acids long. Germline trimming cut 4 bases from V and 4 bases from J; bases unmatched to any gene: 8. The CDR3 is CASSGMTSGRLYEQYF. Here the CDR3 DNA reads TGTGCCAGCAGCGGGATGACTAGCGGGAGGTTATACGAGCAGTACTTC.

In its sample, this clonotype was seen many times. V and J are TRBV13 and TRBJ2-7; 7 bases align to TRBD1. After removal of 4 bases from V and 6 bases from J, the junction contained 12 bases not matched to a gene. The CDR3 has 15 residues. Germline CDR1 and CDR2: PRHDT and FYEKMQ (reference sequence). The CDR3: CASSYETGSKGEQYF. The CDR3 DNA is TGTGCCAGCAGCTACGAGACAGGGTCCAAGGGCGAGCAGTACTTC.